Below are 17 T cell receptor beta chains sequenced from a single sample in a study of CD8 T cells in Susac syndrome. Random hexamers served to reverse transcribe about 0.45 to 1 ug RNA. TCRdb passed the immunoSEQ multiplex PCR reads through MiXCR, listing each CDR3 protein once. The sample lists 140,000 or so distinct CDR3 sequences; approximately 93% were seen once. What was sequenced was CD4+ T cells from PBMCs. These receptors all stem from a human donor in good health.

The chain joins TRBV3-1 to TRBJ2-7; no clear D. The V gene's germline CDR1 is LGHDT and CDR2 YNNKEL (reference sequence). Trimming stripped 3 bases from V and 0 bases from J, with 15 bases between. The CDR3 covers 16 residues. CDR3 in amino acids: CASSQASRRSSYEQYF. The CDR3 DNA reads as TGTGCCAGCAGCCAGGCCTCGCGGCGGAGCTCCTACGAGCAGTACTTC.

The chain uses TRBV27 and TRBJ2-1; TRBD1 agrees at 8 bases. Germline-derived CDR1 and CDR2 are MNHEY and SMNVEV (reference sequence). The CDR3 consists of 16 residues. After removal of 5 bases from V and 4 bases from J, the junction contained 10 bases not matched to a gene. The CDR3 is CASSPLTGAGYNEQFF. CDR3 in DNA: TGTGCCAGCAGTCCATTGACAGGGGCAGGTTACAATGAGCAGTTCTTC.

This chain's CDR3 is CASSHRLAETQETQYF. In DNA form, the CDR3 reads TGTGCCAGCAGTCACAGACTAGCGGAGACGCAAGAGACCCAGTACTTC. J is TRBJ2-5 and V is TRBV12-3 or TRBV12-4, with 9 bases matching TRBD2. CDR3 length: 16 residues. With 5 bases clipped from V and 2 bases from J, the junction kept 9 bases outside the gene matches.

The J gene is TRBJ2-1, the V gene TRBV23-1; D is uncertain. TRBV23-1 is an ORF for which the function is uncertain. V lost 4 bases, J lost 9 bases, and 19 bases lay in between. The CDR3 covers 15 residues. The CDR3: CASSRAVATTSEQFF. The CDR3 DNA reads TGCGCCAGCAGTCGGGCTGTGGCTACGACAAGTGAGCAGTTCTTC.

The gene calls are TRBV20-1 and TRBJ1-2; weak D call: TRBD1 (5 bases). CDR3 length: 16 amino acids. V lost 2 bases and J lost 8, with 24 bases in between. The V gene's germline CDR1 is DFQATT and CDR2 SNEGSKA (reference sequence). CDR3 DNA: TGCAGTGCTAGATCTGGGCGGGACCGGGAGAGAATCGGCTACACCTTC. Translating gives CSARSGRDRERIGYTF.

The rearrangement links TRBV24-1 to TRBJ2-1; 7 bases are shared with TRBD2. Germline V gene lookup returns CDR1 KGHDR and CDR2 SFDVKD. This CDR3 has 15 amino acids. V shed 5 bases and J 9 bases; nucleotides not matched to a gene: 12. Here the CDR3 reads CATSVGGTGYSEQFF. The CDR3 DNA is TGTGCCACCAGTGTGGGGGGGACGGGTTATAGTGAGCAGTTCTTC.

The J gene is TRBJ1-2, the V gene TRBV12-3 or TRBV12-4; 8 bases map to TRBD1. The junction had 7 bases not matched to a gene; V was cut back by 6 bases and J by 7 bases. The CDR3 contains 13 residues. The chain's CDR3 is CASSPDRVVGYTF. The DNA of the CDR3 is TGTGCCAGCAGCCCGGACAGGGTGGTTGGCTACACCTTC.

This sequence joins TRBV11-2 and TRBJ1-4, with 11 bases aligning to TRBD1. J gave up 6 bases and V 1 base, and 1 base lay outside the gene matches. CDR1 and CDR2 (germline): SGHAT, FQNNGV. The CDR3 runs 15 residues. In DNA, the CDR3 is TGTGCCAGCAGCTTAGGGGACAGGGGGGATGAAAAACTGTTTTTT. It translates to CASSLGDRGDEKLFF.

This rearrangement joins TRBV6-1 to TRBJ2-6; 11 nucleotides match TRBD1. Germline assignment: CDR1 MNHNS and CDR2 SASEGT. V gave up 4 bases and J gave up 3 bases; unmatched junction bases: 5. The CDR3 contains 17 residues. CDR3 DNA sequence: TGTGCCAGCAGTGTAGGACAGGGGGCAAGTGGGGCCAACGTCCTGACTTTC. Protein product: CASSVGQGASGANVLTF.

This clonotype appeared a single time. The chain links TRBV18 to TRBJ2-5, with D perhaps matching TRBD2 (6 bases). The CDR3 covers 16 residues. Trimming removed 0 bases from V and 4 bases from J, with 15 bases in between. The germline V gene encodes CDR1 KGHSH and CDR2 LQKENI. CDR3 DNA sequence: TGTGCCAGCTCACCACCAACGGGAGTTGGAATAGAGACCCAGTACTTC. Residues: CASSPPTGVGIETQYF.

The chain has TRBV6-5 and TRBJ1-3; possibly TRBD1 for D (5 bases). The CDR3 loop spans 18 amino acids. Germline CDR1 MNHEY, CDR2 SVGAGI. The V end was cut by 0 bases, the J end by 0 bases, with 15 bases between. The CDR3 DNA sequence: TGTGCCAGCAGTTACTCGATGGCTGGGGGGACCTCTGGAAACACCATATATTTT. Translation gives CASSYSMAGGTSGNTIYF.

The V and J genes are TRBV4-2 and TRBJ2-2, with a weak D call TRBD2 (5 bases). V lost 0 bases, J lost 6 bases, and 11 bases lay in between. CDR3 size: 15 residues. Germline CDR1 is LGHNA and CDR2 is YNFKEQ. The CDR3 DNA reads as TGTGCCAGCAGCCAAGACGGGAAGCGGTCCGGGGAGCTGTTTTTT. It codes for CASSQDGKRSGELFF.

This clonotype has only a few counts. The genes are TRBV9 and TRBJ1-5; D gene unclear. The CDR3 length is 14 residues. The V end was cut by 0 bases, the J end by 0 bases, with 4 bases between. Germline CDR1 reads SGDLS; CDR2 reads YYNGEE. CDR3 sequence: CASSVGVSNQPQHF. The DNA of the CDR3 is TGTGCCAGCAGCGTAGGCGTTAGCAATCAGCCCCAGCATTTT.

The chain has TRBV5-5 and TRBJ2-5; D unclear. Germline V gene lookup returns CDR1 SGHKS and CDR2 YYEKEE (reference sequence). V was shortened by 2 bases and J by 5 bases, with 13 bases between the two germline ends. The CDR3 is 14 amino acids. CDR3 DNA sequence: TGTGCCAGCAGCTTCACGATTTTACGGGAGACCCAGTACTTC. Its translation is CASSFTILRETQYF.

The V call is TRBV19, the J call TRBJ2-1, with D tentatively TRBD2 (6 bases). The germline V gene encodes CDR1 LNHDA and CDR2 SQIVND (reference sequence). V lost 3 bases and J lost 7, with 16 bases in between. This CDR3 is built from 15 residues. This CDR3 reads CASSIGGNPTNEQFF. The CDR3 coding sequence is TGTGCCAGTAGTATCGGCGGGAACCCGACGAATGAGCAGTTCTTC.

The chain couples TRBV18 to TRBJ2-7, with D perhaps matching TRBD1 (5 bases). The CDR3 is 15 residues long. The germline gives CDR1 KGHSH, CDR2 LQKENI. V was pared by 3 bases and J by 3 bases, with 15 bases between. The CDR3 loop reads CASSPGQPDIYEQYF. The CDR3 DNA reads TGTGCCAGCTCACCGGGGCAGCCGGACATCTACGAGCAGTACTTC.

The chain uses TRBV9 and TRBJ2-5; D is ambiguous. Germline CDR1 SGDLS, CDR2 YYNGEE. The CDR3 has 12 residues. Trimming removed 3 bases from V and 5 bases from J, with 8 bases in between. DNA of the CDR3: TGTGCCAGCAGCGGACTCTCGGAGACCCAGTACTTC. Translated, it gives CASSGLSETQYF.